Listed below are T cell receptor beta chains from one sample, sequenced in a study of graft-versus-host responses after intestinal transplantation. Clones were read by immunoSEQ multiplex PCR, and TCRdb kept only the in-frame ones, dropping some. The sample shows 5,500 or so clones, approximately 70% of them seen only once. The sample was PBMCs, taken 300 to 340 days after intestinal transplant. The origin of the receptors is a human patient who received an intestinal transplant, so some T cells may come from the graft donor. CDR3s include the opening cysteine and the closing phenylalanine or tryptophan. Fields, in order: CDR3 length, J gene, clone size, D gene, V gene, CDR3 protein, CDR3 DNA. The D gene is left open where the match is weak. Some rows mark clone size as missing; the rest say once, few, many or name a class of expanded clone.

15 | TRBJ2-2 | . | TRBD2 | TRBV30 | CAWRAGGLHTGELFF | TGTGCCTGGAGAGCGGGGGGGCTTCACACCGGGGAGCTGTTTTTT
13 | TRBJ1-1 | . | . | TRBV6-4 | CASSASENTEAFF | TGTGCCAGCAGTGCCTCAGAGAACACTGAAGCTTTCTTT
16 | TRBJ1-3 | large | . | TRBV6-1 | CASSEDTGLSGNTIYF | TGTGCCAGCAGTGAAGATACAGGCCTCTCTGGAAACACCATATATTTT
16 | TRBJ2-6 | . | TRBD1 | TRBV4-3 | CASSPTGGTGANVLTF | TGCGCCAGCAGCCCGACAGGGGGCACTGGGGCCAACGTCCTGACTTTC
11 | TRBJ1-2 | . | . | TRBV7-2 | CASGQGTSYTF | TGTGCCAGCGGCCAGGGGACGAGCTACACCTTC
15 | TRBJ1-2 | . | . | TRBV4-1 | CASSQDHQVNYGYTF | TGCGCCAGCAGCCAAGATCATCAAGTTAACTATGGCTACACCTTC
14 | TRBJ1-5 | medium-sized | TRBD1 | TRBV6-6 | CATVTGGENQPQHF | TGTGCCACCGTGACAGGGGGCGAGAATCAGCCCCAGCATTTT
14 | TRBJ2-1 | . | TRBD2 | TRBV6-4 | CASSETSGVNEQFF | TGTGCCAGCAGTGAGACTAGCGGGGTAAATGAGCAGTTCTTC
16 | TRBJ1-2 | few | . | TRBV5-8 | CASSQDSGFVGYGYTF | TGCGCCAGCAGCCAAGATTCCGGCTTTGTTGGTTATGGCTACACCTTC
15 | TRBJ2-3 | . | . | TRBV12-5 | CASGLGEGETDTQYF | TGTGCTAGTGGTTTGGGAGAGGGCGAAACAGATACGCAGTATTTT
14 | TRBJ2-2 | . | TRBD1 | TRBV6-4 | CASQQGANTGELFF | TGTGCCAGCCAGCAGGGGGCGAACACCGGGGAGCTGTTTTTT
13 | TRBJ2-1 | . | TRBD1 | TRBV29-1 | CSAHRDSYNEQFF | TGCAGCGCACACCGGGACAGCTACAATGAGCAGTTCTTC
14 | TRBJ1-1 | . | TRBD1 | TRBV5-1 | CASSFLTGGTEAFF | TGCGCCAGCAGCTTCCTTACAGGGGGCACTGAAGCTTTCTTT
11 | TRBJ1-1 | . | . | TRBV6-5 | CASRPTPRAFF | TGTGCCAGCAGGCCGACCCCCCGAGCTTTCTTT
15 | TRBJ1-1 | . | TRBD1 | TRBV19 | CASSRQGQGETEAFF | TGTGCCAGTAGCCGACAGGGACAGGGAGAGACTGAAGCTTTCTTT
17 | TRBJ1-4 | few | . | TRBV11-3 | CASSLLGLGPANEKLFF | TGTGCCAGCAGCCTCCTGGGGTTGGGGCCGGCTAATGAAAAACTGTTTTTT
14 | TRBJ2-3 | . | . | TRBV6-6 | CASSRLPSTDTQYF | TGTGCCAGCAGTCGCCTCCCAAGCACAGATACGCAGTATTTT
16 | TRBJ2-5 | . | TRBD1 | TRBV19 | CASSPRTGKGQETQYF | TGTGCCAGTAGTCCCAGGACAGGGAAAGGCCAAGAGACCCAGTACTTC
12 | TRBJ1-2 | . | TRBD1 | TRBV6-8 | CASTDREESYTF | TGTGCCAGCACAGACAGGGAAGAAAGCTACACCTTC
16 | TRBJ1-3 | . | . | TRBV4-1 | CASSQEAGFTGNTIYF | TGCGCCAGCAGCCAAGAGGCAGGGTTCACTGGAAACACCATATATTTT
10 | TRBJ2-3 | . | . | TRBV7-2 | CASAGDTQYF | TGTGCCAGCGCGGGAGATACGCAGTATTTT
13 | TRBJ2-2 | once | . | TRBV5-6 | CASSLAGTGELFF | TGTGCCAGCAGCTTGGCTGGCACCGGGGAGCTGTTTTTT
16 | TRBJ1-4 | hyperexpanded | . | TRBV4-3 | CASSVGGGFTNEKLFF | TGCGCCAGCAGCGTCGGGGGAGGATTTACTAATGAAAAACTGTTTTTT
18 | TRBJ1-1 | few | TRBD1 | TRBV4-1 | CASSQDLGTGGGNTEAFF | TGCGCCAGCAGCCAAGATCTCGGGACAGGGGGGGGGAACACTGAAGCTTTCTTT
16 | TRBJ1-4 | few | . | TRBV5-4 | CASSQDLGFTNEKLFF | TGCGCCAGCAGCCAAGATCTGGGGTTCACTAATGAAAAACTGTTTTTT
13 | TRBJ2-7 | . | . | TRBV10-3 | CAITQEGFGEQYF | TGTGCCATCACACAGGAAGGATTCGGGGAGCAGTACTTC
17 | TRBJ2-2 | . | . | TRBV5-4 | CASSFRDQGRYTGELFF | TGTGCCAGCAGCTTCCGAGACCAGGGGCGTTACACCGGGGAGCTGTTTTTT
16 | TRBJ2-2 | . | . | TRBV19 | CASSPQGPPNTGELFF | TGTGCCAGTAGCCCTCAGGGGCCTCCGAACACCGGGGAGCTGTTTTTT
17 | TRBJ1-2 | . | . | TRBV15 | CATSPLQGCGKTYGYAF | TGTGCCACCAGCCCACTCCAAGGGTGTGGAAAGACCTATGGCTACGCCTTC
14 | TRBJ2-5 | . | . | TRBV19 | CASSRSGEVETQYF | TGTGCCAGTAGTCGCTCGGGGGAAGTAGAGACCCAGTACTTC
15 | TRBJ1-2 | . | TRBD1 | TRBV6-6 | CASSYGQGFNYGYTF | TGTGCCAGCAGTTACGGACAGGGGTTTAACTATGGCTACACCTTC
13 | TRBJ2-7 | . | TRBD1 | TRBV10-3 | CAISDGQVYEQYF | TGTGCCATCAGTGACGGACAGGTCTACGAGCAGTACTTC
14 | TRBJ1-1 | . | . | TRBV21-1 | CASRAGIAGTEAFF | TGTGCCAGCAGGGCGGGGATTGCTGGGACTGAAGCTTTCTTT
13 | TRBJ1-1 | few | . | TRBV7-2 | CASSFGPGAQAFF | TGTGCCAGCAGCTTTGGGCCGGGGGCGCAGGCTTTCTTT
15 | TRBJ2-3 | . | TRBD1 | TRBV5-1 | CASSLAGDSADTQYF | TGCGCCAGCAGCTTGGCTGGGGACAGCGCAGATACGCAGTATTTT
12 | TRBJ2-1 | . | . | TRBV4-3 | CASSPGGDEQFF | TGCGCCAGCAGCCCCGGTGGGGATGAGCAGTTCTTC
16 | TRBJ1-1 | . | . | TRBV6-6 | CASSTPLADLNTEAFF | TGTGCCAGCAGTACTCCCCTTGCGGATTTAAACACTGAAGCTTTCTTT
16 | TRBJ1-4 | medium-sized | TRBD1 | TRBV23-1 | CASRRDRKTHNEKLFF | TGCGCCAGCAGACGGGACAGGAAGACCCATAATGAAAAACTGTTTTTT
15 | TRBJ2-3 | . | . | TRBV29-1 | CSVVHTGVSTDTQYF | TGCAGCGTTGTTCACACGGGGGTAAGCACAGATACGCAGTATTTT
13 | TRBJ2-1 | . | TRBD2 | TRBV6-4 | CASSDSGVNEQFF | TGTGCCAGCAGTGACAGCGGGGTGAATGAGCAGTTCTTC
16 | TRBJ1-2 | . | . | TRBV11-2 | CASSLVPRSGLYGYTF | TGTGCCAGCAGCTTAGTCCCCAGATCCGGCCTATATGGCTACACCTTC
16 | TRBJ1-5 | . | TRBD1 | TRBV4-3 | CASSQGTGFTNQPQHF | TGCGCCAGCAGCCAAGGGACAGGATTCACTAATCAGCCCCAGCATTTT
16 | TRBJ2-1 | once | TRBD2 | TRBV11-2 | CASSRRSGGGLYEQFF | TGTGCCAGCAGCCGACGGAGCGGGGGGGGCTTATATGAGCAGTTCTTC
16 | TRBJ1-5 | . | . | TRBV30 | CAWSVQGYYSNLPHHF | TGTGCCTGGAGTGTACAGGGATACTATAGCAATCTGCCCCATCATTTT
15 | TRBJ2-1 | . | . | TRBV7-9 | CASSFFGVGYNEQFF | TGTGCCAGCAGCTTTTTTGGGGTAGGCTACAATGAGCAGTTCTTC
16 | TRBJ2-7 | . | TRBD1 | TRBV5-6 | CASSLAGTGISNEQYF | TGTGCCAGCAGCTTGGCCGGGACAGGCATATCAAACGAGCAGTACTTC
13 | TRBJ1-5 | . | TRBD1 | TRBV7-9 | CASSTGGNQPQHF | TGTGCCAGCAGCACAGGGGGCAATCAGCCCCAGCATTTT
18 | TRBJ1-5 | few | TRBD1 | TRBV6-1 | CASSVVGQGTGGHQPQHF | TGTGCCAGCAGTGTAGTGGGACAGGGAACGGGGGGACATCAGCCCCAGCATTTT
14 | TRBJ1-4 | . | . | TRBV5-1 | CASSLDSTNEKLFF | TGCGCCAGCAGCTTGGATAGTACCAATGAAAAACTGTTTTTT
13 | TRBJ1-4 | . | . | TRBV5-1 | CASSLGPNEKLFF | TGCGCCAGCAGCTTGGGCCCGAATGAAAAACTGTTTTTT
14 | TRBJ2-7 | . | TRBD1 | TRBV6-6 | CASSYSDRGHEQYF | TGTGCCAGCAGTTACTCAGACAGGGGCCACGAGCAGTACTTC
15 | TRBJ2-7 | . | TRBD1 | TRBV14 | CASSQGRGQAYEQYF | TGTGCCAGCAGCCAAGGGAGGGGACAGGCCTACGAGCAGTACTTC
17 | TRBJ2-1 | once | TRBD1 | TRBV18 | CASSPPRAGGAYNEQFF | TGTGCCAGCTCACCACCGAGGGCAGGGGGCGCCTACAATGAGCAGTTCTTC
16 | TRBJ1-4 | few | . | TRBV11-2 | CASSVGGGFTNEKLFF | TGCGCCAGCAGCGTCGGGGGAGGATTTACTAATGAAAAACTGTTTTTT
12 | TRBJ2-7 | . | TRBD1 | TRBV30 | CAGDRDFYEQYF | TGTGCCGGTGACAGGGATTTCTACGAGCAGTACTTC
15 | TRBJ1-1 | . | TRBD1 | TRBV4-3 | CASRGQGSLNTEAFF | TGCGCCTCCCGGGGACAGGGATCGTTGAACACTGAAGCTTTCTTT
15 | TRBJ2-3 | . | . | TRBV7-2 | CASSLFRASTDTQYF | TGTGCCAGCAGCTTATTCCGGGCTAGCACAGATACGCAGTATTTT